These 23 T cell receptor beta chains share one sample of origin, sequenced in a study of T cells in Graves' hyperthyroidism and ophthalmopathy. RNA transcripts provided the source from which TCR beta CDR3 regions were amplified. TCR CDR3 underwent first-round RT-PCR with the HTBI primer set. TCRdb itself ran the multiplex PCR reads through MiXCR, one entry per CDR3 protein. This sample carries about 330,000 distinct CDR3 sequences, roughly an eighth of them seen once, and the ten largest clones take approximately 35%. The specimen sequenced was blood. These TCRs come from a middle-aged woman with Graves' ophthalmopathy.

The V call is TRBV20-1, the J call TRBJ2-7, with 12 bases matching TRBD1. This CDR3 spans 15 amino acids. Germline loops: CDR1 DFQATT, CDR2 SNEGSKA (reference sequence). With V trimmed by 3 bases and J by 3 bases, 6 bases remained unmatched. CDR3: CSASRGQGAFYEQYF. The CDR3 coding sequence is TGCAGTGCTAGCAGGGGACAGGGGGCCTTCTACGAGCAGTACTTC.

This clonotype was observed a handful of times. The chain carries TRBV7-6 and TRBJ2-6; no reliable D call. Germline CDR1 SGHVS, CDR2 FNYEAQ. The V end lost 5 bases, the J end lost 2 bases, and 7 bases lay between the germline ends. CDR3 length: 14 amino acids. CDR3 residues: CASSAPAGANVLTF. In DNA form, the CDR3 reads TGTGCCAGCAGCGCTCCAGCTGGGGCCAACGTCCTGACTTTC. Filled out from reference TRBV7-6 and TRBJ2-6, the complete variable domain reads GAGVSQSPRYKVTKRGQDVALRCDPISGHVSLYWYRQALGQGPEFLTYFNYEAQQDKSGLPNDRFSAERPEGSISTLTIQRTEQRDSAMYRCASSAPAGANVLTFGAGSRLTVL.

There are a few counts of this clonotype. This chain connects TRBV4-1 to TRBJ2-7; 8 nucleotides align to TRBD1. V was clipped by 4 bases and J by 7 bases; unmatched bases: 9. The CDR3 length is 14 residues. CDR1 is MGHRA, CDR2 YSYEKL, per germline. The CDR3: CASSPRQGSEEQYF. The CDR3, as DNA: TGCGCCAGCAGCCCCCGACAGGGGAGCGAGGAGCAGTACTTC.

This clonotype was picked up many times. The gene calls are TRBV7-2 and TRBJ2-5, with D possibly being TRBD1 (6 bases). Germline V lookup: CDR1 SGHTA, CDR2 FQGNSA. This CDR3 contains 17 residues. V lost 1 base, J lost 7 bases, and 22 bases lay in between. CDR3 bases: TGTGCCAGCAGCTTAGAAGGAGGCAGGGGCCCAAGAGGGACCCAGTACTTC. This sequence encodes CASSLEGGRGPRGTQYF. The variable domain in full, with the rest retrieved from reference TRBV7-2 and TRBJ2-5, is GAGVSQSPSNKVTEKGKDVELRCDPISGHTALYWYRQSLGQGLEFLIYFQGNSAPDKSGLPSDRFSAERTGGSVSTLTIQRTQQEDSAVYLCASSLEGGRGPRGTQYFGPGTRLLVL.

This clonotype has ten or more counts. The chain employs TRBV27 and TRBJ1-6; 7 bases are shared with TRBD1. This CDR3 is 15 amino acids long. Per germline, CDR1 MNHEY and CDR2 SMNVEV (reference sequence). V was pared by 3 bases and J by 10 bases, with 9 bases of the junction left unmatched. DNA for the CDR3: TGTGCCAGCAGTTTTGGACAGGCTCGGGCGTCACCCCTCCACTTT. It encodes CASSFGQARASPLHF.

The chain couples TRBV6-1 to TRBJ1-1, with TRBD1 matching over 12 bases. The CDR3 contains 16 residues. Per germline, CDR1 MNHNS and CDR2 SASEGT. V shed 5 bases, J shed 2 bases, and the junction held 6 bases outside the gene matches. In nucleotides, the CDR3 is TGTGCCAGCAGTTCCCGGGACAGGGGGCGCAACACTGAAGCTTTCTTT. This encodes CASSSRDRGRNTEAFF.

This clonotype was counted at least ten times. V gene TRBV27 combines with J gene TRBJ1-3; D not certain. Germline CDR1 and CDR2: MNHEY and SMNVEV (reference sequence). V shed 3 bases and J shed 0 bases, with 12 bases lying between them. This CDR3 has 16 amino acids. CDR3 amino acids: CASSFPDDFSGNTIYF. CDR3 nucleotides: TGTGCCAGCAGTTTCCCGGACGACTTCTCTGGAAACACCATATATTTT.

This clonotype was seen ten or more times. This chain connects TRBV7-8 to TRBJ2-7; D uncertain. The V gene's germline CDR1 is SGHVS and CDR2 FQNEAQ. Between the trimmed V and J ends, which lost 7 bases and 0 bases, there was a span of 4 bases. The CDR3 runs to 11 residues. The CDR3 loop reads CASTLSYEQYF. The CDR3 DNA follows: TGTGCCAGCACCCTCTCCTACGAGCAGTACTTC.

This clonotype has just a few counts. This chain joins TRBV7-2 and TRBJ2-3, with 8 bases that match TRBD1. Trimming cost V 5 bases and J 11 bases; bases outside gene matches: 9. The CDR3 consists of 13 residues. CDR1 and CDR2 (germline): SGHTA, FQGNSA. The CDR3 is CASSPRDRPRQYF. The CDR3 coding sequence is TGTGCCAGCAGCCCCCGGGACAGGCCAAGGCAGTATTTT.

The rearrangement uses TRBV27 and TRBJ1-1, with D perhaps TRBD1 (6 bases). CDR3 length: 12 residues. Looked up from germline, CDR1 is MNHEY and CDR2 is SMNVEV (reference sequence). Trimming pared 6 bases from V and 5 bases from J, leaving 10 bases between. This CDR3 is CASRRGATEAFF. The CDR3 DNA sequence: TGTGCCAGCAGGAGGGGGGCGACTGAAGCTTTCTTT.

This clonotype was recorded at least ten times. The chain recombines TRBV20-1 with TRBJ2-1; D ambiguous. Germline lookup yields CDR1 DFQATT and CDR2 SNEGSKA (reference sequence). CDR3 length: 15 residues. The V end lost 1 base, the J end lost 8 bases, and 18 bases lay between the germline ends. The DNA for the CDR3 is TGCAGTGCTAGAGGAGTGAAGGCAGTACGTTATGAGCAGTTCTTC. Encoded protein: CSARGVKAVRYEQFF.

At least ten counts were recorded for this clonotype. V is TRBV29-1 and J is TRBJ2-1, with 8 bases fitting TRBD1. The CDR3 sequence is 14 residues long. V lost 1 base, J lost 8 bases, and 7 bases stayed unmatched. Germline V gene lookup returns CDR1 SQVTM and CDR2 ANQGSEA. This chain's CDR3 is CSVEGTGYYDEQFF. In DNA, the CDR3 is TGCAGCGTTGAAGGGACAGGGTATTACGATGAGCAGTTCTTC.

This clonotype was detected only a few times. This chain links TRBV11-3 with TRBJ2-1, with D possibly matching TRBD2 (6 bases). This CDR3 spans 14 amino acids. Germline V gene data show CDR1 as SGHNT and CDR2 as YENEEA. Trimming cost V 1 base and J 5 bases, with 9 bases left between them. Here the CDR3 reads CASSLAGSNNEQFF. DNA of the CDR3: TGTGCCAGCAGCTTAGCCGGGAGCAACAATGAGCAGTTCTTC.

Many counts were recorded for this clonotype. The chain couples TRBV7-2 to TRBJ1-2, with TRBD1 matching over 9 bases. V lost 1 base and J lost 6; bases outside the gene matches: 9. Per the germline V gene, CDR1 is SGHTA and CDR2 is FQGNSA. This CDR3 spans 16 amino acids. CDR3 DNA: TGTGCCAGCAGCTTAGACCCGACCGGGACAGGGAATGGCTACACCTTC. As protein: CASSLDPTGTGNGYTF.

This chain uses TRBV4-2 with TRBJ2-1, with D maybe TRBD2 (9 bases). Germline V lookup: CDR1 LGHNA, CDR2 YNFKEQ. CDR3 length: 16 residues. The V end was cut by 4 bases, the J end by 0 bases, with 13 bases between. CDR3 sequence (DNA): TGTGCCAGCAGCCCTAGCGGGACAGGCTCCTACAATGAGCAGTTCTTC. This encodes CASSPSGTGSYNEQFF.

This clonotype was seen a few times. This chain joins TRBV7-6 and TRBJ2-2; TRBD1 aligns across 7 bases. With 1 base clipped from V and 12 bases from J, the junction kept 14 bases outside the gene matches. Per the germline V gene, CDR1 is SGHVS and CDR2 is FNYEAQ. This CDR3 is built from 16 residues. Written as DNA, the CDR3 is TGTGCCAGCAGCTTAGAATCAGGACAGGTCCCGGGCCAGCTGTTTTTT. Residues: CASSLESGQVPGQLFF.

The rearrangement links TRBV20-1 to TRBJ2-7; no clear D gene. The CDR3 is made up of 12 amino acids. The V end was cut by 1 base, the J end by 5 bases, with 9 bases between. Germline V gives CDR1 DFQATT, CDR2 SNEGSKA (reference sequence). CDR3 residues: CSARVVSNEQYF. The CDR3 coding sequence is TGCAGTGCTAGAGTTGTCAGTAACGAGCAGTACTTC.

The V and J genes are TRBV11-2 and TRBJ2-5; 7 bases agree with TRBD1. The CDR3 has 15 residues. The germline CDR1 and CDR2 sequences are SGHAT and FQNNGV. Germline trimming cut 8 bases from V and 4 bases from J; bases unmatched to any gene: 13. In DNA form, the CDR3 reads TGTGCCAGCCGAAAGGACAGGAGGTTACCAGAGACCCAGTACTTC. Its protein is CASRKDRRLPETQYF.

This clonotype was picked up many times. The chain links TRBV7-2 to TRBJ2-5, with D possibly being TRBD2 (5 bases). The length of the CDR3 is 14 residues. CDR1 is SGHTA and CDR2 is FQGNSA in the germline V gene. The ends were cut back, 5 bases at V and 4 bases at J, with 14 bases in the middle. CDR3 nucleotides: TGTGCCAGCAGCCCCGTGAGGGTAGGAGAGACCCAGTACTTC. Translating gives CASSPVRVGETQYF. The entire variable domain, with the rest obtained from reference TRBV7-2 and TRBJ2-5, is as follows: GAGVSQSPSNKVTEKGKDVELRCDPISGHTALYWYRQSLGQGLEFLIYFQGNSAPDKSGLPSDRFSAERTGGSVSTLTIQRTQQEDSAVYLCASSPVRVGETQYFGPGTRLLVL.

In its sample, this clonotype was seen many times. This chain links TRBV5-6 with TRBJ2-7, with D possibly being TRBD1 (6 bases). With 4 bases removed from V and 3 bases from J, the gap between germline ends came to 11 bases. Germline CDR1 reads SGHDT; CDR2 reads YYEEEE. The CDR3 consists of 13 residues. CDR3 sequence reads: CASSGPRGYEQYF. CDR3 in DNA: TGTGCCAGCAGCGGCCCCAGGGGCTACGAGCAGTACTTC.

This clonotype showed up many times. The chain uses TRBV19 and TRBJ2-7; tentatively, D is TRBD2 (5 bases). Germline lookup yields CDR1 LNHDA and CDR2 SQIVND (reference sequence). V lost 3 bases and J 1 base, leaving 13 bases between the germline ends. The length of the CDR3 is 15 residues. The CDR3 bases are TGTGCCAGTAGTATCGGCGCGGGTTTTTCCTACGAGCAGTACTTC. This translates into CASSIGAGFSYEQYF.

This clonotype was observed a handful of times. A junction boundary mismatches the germline segment, possibly from a read error. The chain is built from TRBV12-3 or TRBV12-4 and TRBJ2-7, with 9 bases lining up with TRBD2. The CDR3 runs to 13 residues. CDR3 protein: CASSLNAVAGEVF. The CDR3, as DNA: TGTGCCAGCAGCCTCAATGCTGTAGCGGGAGAGGTATTC.

This clonotype was seen ten or more times. The gene calls are TRBV12-3 or TRBV12-4 and TRBJ2-1; possible D gene TRBD2, 6 bases. This CDR3 has 15 amino acids. V gave up 3 bases and J gave up 2 bases, with 11 bases separating them. Here the CDR3 reads CASSLRGLAYNEQFF. In DNA, the CDR3 is TGTGCCAGCAGTTTGCGGGGCCTAGCCTACAATGAGCAGTTCTTC.